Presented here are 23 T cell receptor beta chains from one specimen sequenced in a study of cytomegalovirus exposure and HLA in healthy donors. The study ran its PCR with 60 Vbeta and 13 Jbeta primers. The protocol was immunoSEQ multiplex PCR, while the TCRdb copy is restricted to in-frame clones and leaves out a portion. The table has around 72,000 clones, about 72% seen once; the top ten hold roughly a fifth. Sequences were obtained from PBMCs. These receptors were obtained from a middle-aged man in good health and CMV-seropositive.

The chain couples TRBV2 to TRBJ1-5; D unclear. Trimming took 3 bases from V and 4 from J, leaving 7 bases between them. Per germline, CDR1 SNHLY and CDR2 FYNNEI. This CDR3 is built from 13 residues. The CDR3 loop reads CASSDQVNQPQHF. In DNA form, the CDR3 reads TGTGCCAGCAGTGACCAGGTAAATCAGCCCCAGCATTTT.

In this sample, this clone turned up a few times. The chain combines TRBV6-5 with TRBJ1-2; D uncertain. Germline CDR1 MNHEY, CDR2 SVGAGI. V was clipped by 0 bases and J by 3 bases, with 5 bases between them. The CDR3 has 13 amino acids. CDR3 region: CASSYSGYYGYTF. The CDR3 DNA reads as TGTGCCAGCAGTTACTCCGGTTACTATGGCTACACCTTC.

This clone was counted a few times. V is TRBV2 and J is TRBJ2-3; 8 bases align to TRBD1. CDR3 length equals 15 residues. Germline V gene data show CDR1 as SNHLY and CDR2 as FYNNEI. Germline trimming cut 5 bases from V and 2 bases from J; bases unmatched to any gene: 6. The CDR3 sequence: CASSSGQGNTDTQYF. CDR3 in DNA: TGTGCCAGCAGTTCCGGACAGGGCAACACAGATACGCAGTATTTT. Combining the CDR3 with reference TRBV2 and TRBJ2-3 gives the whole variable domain EPEVTQTPSHQVTQMGQEVILRCVPISNHLYFYWYRQILGQKVEFLVSFYNNEISEKSEIFDDQFSVERPDGSNFTLKIRSTKLEDSAMYFCASSSGQGNTDTQYFGPGTRLTVL.

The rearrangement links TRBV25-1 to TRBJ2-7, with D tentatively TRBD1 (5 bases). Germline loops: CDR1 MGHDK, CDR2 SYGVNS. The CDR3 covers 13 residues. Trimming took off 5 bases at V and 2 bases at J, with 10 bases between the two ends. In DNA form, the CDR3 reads TGTGCCAGCAGTCGATCAGGGACCTACGAGCAGTACTTC. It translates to CASSRSGTYEQYF.

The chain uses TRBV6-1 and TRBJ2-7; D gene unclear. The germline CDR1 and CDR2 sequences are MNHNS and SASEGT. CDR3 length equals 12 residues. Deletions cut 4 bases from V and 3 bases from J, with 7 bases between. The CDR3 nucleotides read TGTGCCAGCAGTGTAAACGGCTACGAGCAGTACTTC. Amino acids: CASSVNGYEQYF.

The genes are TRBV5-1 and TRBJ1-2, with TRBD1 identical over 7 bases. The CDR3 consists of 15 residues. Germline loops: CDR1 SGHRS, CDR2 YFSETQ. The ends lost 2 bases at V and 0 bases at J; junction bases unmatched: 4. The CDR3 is CASSFEGTANYGYTF. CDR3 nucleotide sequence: TGCGCCAGCAGCTTTGAGGGGACAGCTAACTATGGCTACACCTTC.

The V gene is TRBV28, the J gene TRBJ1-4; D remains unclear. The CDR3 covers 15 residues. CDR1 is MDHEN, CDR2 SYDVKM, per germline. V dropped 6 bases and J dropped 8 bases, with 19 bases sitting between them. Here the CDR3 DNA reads TGTGCCAGCAGAAAACGACCAATCCAACTAGAAAAACTGTTTTTT. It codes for CASRKRPIQLEKLFF.

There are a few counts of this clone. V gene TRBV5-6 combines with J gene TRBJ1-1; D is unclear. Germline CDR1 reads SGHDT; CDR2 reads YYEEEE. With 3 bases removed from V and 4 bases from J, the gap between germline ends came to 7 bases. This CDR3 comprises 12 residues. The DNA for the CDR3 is TGTGCCAGCAGCTCAGATTTCACTGAAGCTTTCTTT. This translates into CASSSDFTEAFF.

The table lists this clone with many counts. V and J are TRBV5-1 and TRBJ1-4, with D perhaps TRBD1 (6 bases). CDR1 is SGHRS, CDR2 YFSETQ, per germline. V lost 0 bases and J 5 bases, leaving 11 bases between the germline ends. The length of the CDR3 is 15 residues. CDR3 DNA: TGCGCCAGCAGCTTGGAAGGGACAAACAATGAAAAACTGTTTTTT. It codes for CASSLEGTNNEKLFF.

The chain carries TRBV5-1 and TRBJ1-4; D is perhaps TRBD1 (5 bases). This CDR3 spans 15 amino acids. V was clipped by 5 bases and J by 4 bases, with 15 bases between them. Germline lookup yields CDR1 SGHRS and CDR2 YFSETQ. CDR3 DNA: TGCGCCAGCAGGTACCGTGACAGTCTTAATGAAAAACTGTTTTTT. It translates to CASRYRDSLNEKLFF.

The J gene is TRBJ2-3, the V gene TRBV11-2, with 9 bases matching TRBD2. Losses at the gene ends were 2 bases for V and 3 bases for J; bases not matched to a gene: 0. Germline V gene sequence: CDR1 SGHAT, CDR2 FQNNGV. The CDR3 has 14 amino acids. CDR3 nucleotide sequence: TGTGCCAGCAGCTTAACTAGCGGGACAGATACGCAGTATTTT. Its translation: CASSLTSGTDTQYF.

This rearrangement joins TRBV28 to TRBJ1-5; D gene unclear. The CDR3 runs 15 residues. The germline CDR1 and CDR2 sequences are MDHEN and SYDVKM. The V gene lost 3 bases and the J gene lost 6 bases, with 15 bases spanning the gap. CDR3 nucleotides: TGTGCCAGCAGTTTTCCCACGGGGTCGCCTCAGCCCCAGCATTTT. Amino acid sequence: CASSFPTGSPQPQHF.

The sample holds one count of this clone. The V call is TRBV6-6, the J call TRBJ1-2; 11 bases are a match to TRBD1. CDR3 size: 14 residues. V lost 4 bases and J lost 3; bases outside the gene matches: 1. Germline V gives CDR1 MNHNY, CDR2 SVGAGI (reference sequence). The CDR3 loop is CASSSGQGDYGYTF. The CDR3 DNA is TGTGCCAGCAGTTCGGGACAGGGGGACTATGGCTACACCTTC.

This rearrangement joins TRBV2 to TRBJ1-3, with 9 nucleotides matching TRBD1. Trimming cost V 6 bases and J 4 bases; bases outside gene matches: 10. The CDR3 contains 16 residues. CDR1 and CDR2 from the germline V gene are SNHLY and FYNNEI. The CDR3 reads CASRTGGRSFGNTIYF. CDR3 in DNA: TGTGCCAGCAGGACAGGGGGAAGATCCTTCGGAAACACCATATATTTT. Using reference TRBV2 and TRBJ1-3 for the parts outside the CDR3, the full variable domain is EPEVTQTPSHQVTQMGQEVILRCVPISNHLYFYWYRQILGQKVEFLVSFYNNEISEKSEIFDDQFSVERPDGSNFTLKIRSTKLEDSAMYFCASRTGGRSFGNTIYFGEGSWLTVV.

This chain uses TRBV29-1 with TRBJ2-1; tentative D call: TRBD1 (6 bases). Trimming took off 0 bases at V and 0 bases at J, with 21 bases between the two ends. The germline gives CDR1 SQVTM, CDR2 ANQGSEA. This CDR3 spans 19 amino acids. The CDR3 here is CSVEETTGRHRSSYNEQFF. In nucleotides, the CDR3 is TGCAGCGTTGAAGAAACTACAGGGCGTCATAGGAGCTCCTACAATGAGCAGTTCTTC.

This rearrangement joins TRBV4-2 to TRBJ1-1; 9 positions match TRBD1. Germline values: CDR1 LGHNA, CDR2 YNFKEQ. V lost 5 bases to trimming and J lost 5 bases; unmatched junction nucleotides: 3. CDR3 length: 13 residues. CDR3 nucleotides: TGTGCCAGCAGCTACGGACAGGGGACTGAAGCTTTCTTT. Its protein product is CASSYGQGTEAFF.

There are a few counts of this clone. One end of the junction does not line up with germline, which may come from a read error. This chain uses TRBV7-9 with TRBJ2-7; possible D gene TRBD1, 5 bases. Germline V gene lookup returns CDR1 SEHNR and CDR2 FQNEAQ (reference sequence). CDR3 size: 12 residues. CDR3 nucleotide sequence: TGTGCCAGCAGTTTAGCTAGGGGCGAGCAGTACTTC. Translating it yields CASSLARGEQYF.

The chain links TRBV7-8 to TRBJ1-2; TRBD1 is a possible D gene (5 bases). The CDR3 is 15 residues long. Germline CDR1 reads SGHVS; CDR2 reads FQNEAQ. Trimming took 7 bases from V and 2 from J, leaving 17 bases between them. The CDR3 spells CASIRPGGKNYGYTF. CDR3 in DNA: TGTGCCAGCATCCGCCCGGGGGGGAAGAACTATGGCTACACCTTC.

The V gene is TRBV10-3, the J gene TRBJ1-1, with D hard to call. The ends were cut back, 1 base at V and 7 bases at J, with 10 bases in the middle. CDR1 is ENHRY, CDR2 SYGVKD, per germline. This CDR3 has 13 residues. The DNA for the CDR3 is TGTGCCATCAGTGAGTTGGGTACAGTTGAAGCTTTCTTT. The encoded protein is CAISELGTVEAFF.

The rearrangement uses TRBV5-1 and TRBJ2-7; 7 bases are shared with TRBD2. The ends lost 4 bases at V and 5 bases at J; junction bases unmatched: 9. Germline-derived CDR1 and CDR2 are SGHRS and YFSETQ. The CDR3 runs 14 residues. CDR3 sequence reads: CASSTGGRGNEQYF. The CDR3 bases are TGCGCCAGCAGCACTGGCGGGAGAGGGAACGAGCAGTACTTC.

The CDR3 DNA is TGCAGCGTTGAAGTTAAGGGGGGGCGTAATACCGGGGAGCTGTTTTTT. This gives the protein CSVEVKGGRNTGELFF. The V and J genes are TRBV29-1 and TRBJ2-2; possibly TRBD2 for D (7 bases). V was cut by 1 base and J by 5 bases, with 17 bases left in between. The V gene's germline CDR1 is SQVTM and CDR2 ANQGSEA. This CDR3 has 16 residues.

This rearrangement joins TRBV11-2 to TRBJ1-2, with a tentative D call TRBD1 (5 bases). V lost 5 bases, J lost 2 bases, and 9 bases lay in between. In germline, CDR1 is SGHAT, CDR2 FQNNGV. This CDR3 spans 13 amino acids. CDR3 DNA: TGTGCCAGCAGCCAGACAGCAAACTATGGCTACACCTTC. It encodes CASSQTANYGYTF.

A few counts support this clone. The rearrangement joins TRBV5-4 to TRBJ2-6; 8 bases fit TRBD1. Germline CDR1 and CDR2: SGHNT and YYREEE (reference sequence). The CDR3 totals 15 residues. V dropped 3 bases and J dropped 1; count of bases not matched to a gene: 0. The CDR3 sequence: CASSWTGSGANVLTF. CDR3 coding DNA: TGTGCCAGCAGCTGGACAGGGTCTGGGGCCAACGTCCTGACTTTC. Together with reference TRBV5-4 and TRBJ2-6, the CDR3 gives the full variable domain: ETGVTQSPTHLIKTRGQQVTLRCSSQSGHNTVSWYQQALGQGPQFIFQYYREEENGRGNFPPRFSGLQFPNYSSELNVNALELDDSALYLCASSWTGSGANVLTFGAGSRLTVL.